This T cell receptor beta chain appears in the sequencing data of a study of vaccination and CD4 T cells after COVID-19. Treatment reported: roughly nine-day PBMC culture with coronavirus spike peptide pools or control peptides (ViraFEST assay). The germline V gene has CDR1 DFQATT and CDR2 SNEGSKA (reference sequence). V dropped 5 bases and J dropped 1 base, with 14 bases sitting between them. CDR3 size: 14 residues. Cultured CD4+ T-cell DNA underwent Oncomine TCR Beta short-read sequencing. TCRdb re-called the PCR reads through MiXCR, storing one row per CDR3 protein. The sample records roughly 20,000 distinct CDR3 sequences, under 30% being singletons. There are a few counts of this clonotype. Its antigen remains unknown.

The specimen sequenced was cultured CD4+ T cells from blood. This clonotype originated in a human donor with COVID-19. The chain links TRBV20-1 to TRBJ2-5; D gene uncertain. The DNA of the CDR3 is TGCAGTGCTCCCCGTATGGGCGGCCAAGAGACCCAGTACTTC. Translated: CSAPRMGGQETQYF.